Sequencing of this TCR beta chain was carried out in a study of blood T cell repertoires in COVID-19. Across the whole study: T cells, B-cell-depleted T cells, or PBMCs provided the cDNA or gDNA that served as material.

Here immunoSEQ multiplex PCR was the method, and the copy in TCRdb shows in-frame clones only, minus some. This sample has about 140,000 clones; 81% occur once, and the top ten carry roughly 9%. The germline CDR1 and CDR2 sequences are SGDLS and YYNGEE. The CDR3 sequence is 17 residues long. With 2 bases removed from V and 1 base from J, the gap between germline ends came to 18 bases. The rearrangement links TRBV9 to TRBJ1-1; the D is unclear. Sequenced sample: peripheral blood. The TCR was taken from a woman aged 55-69 years with active or convalescent COVID-19. CDR3 sequence reads: CASSVLRKGVANTEAFF. The CDR3 nucleotides read TGTGCCAGCAGCGTTCTGAGAAAGGGAGTCGCGAACACTGAAGCTTTCTTT.